These 23 T cell receptor beta chains share one sample of origin, sequenced in a study of cytomegalovirus exposure and HLA in healthy donors. PCR was performed using 60 Vbeta and 13 Jbeta primers. Produced via immunoSEQ multiplex PCR; TCRdb's table is partial and in-frame only. Of 95,000 to 150,000 clones in the sample, approximately 84% were seen once. Material: PBMCs. The receptors here all came from a man between 18 and 35 years old in good health and CMV-seropositive.

The V and J genes are TRBV5-1 and TRBJ1-2; 10 nucleotides agree with TRBD1. The V segment lost 2 bases and the J segment 2 bases; nucleotides outside the gene matches: 3. This CDR3 spans 15 amino acids. The germline V gene encodes CDR1 SGHRS and CDR2 YFSETQ. Here the CDR3 DNA reads TGCGCCAGCAGCTTCGGGACAGGGGCCAACTATGGCTACACCTTC. It translates to CASSFGTGANYGYTF.

The J gene is TRBJ1-6, the V gene TRBV5-1; D is perhaps TRBD1 (5 bases). From germline, CDR1 is SGHRS and CDR2 YFSETQ. V gave up 5 bases and J gave up 7 bases, with 10 bases separating them. This CDR3 spans 13 amino acids. CDR3 in amino acids: CASSQTENSPLHF. CDR3 nucleotide sequence: TGCGCCAGCAGTCAGACAGAGAATTCACCCCTCCACTTT.

The V call is TRBV10-3, the J call TRBJ2-5, with a weak D call TRBD1 (5 bases). The CDR3 is 14 amino acids. Between the trimmed V and J ends, which lost 6 bases and 1 base, there was a span of 12 bases. Germline assignment: CDR1 ENHRY and CDR2 SYGVKD. The chain's CDR3 is CAIRADRVQETQYF. In DNA form, the CDR3 reads TGTGCCATCAGGGCTGACAGAGTCCAAGAGACCCAGTACTTC.

The J gene is TRBJ2-2, the V gene TRBV29-1; possibly TRBD1 for D (6 bases). The germline V gene has CDR1 SQVTM and CDR2 ANQGSEA. V lost 6 bases and J 4 bases, leaving 12 bases between the germline ends. This CDR3 comprises 13 residues. CDR3 DNA: TGCAGCGTCAGGGGCCAAACCACCGGGGAGCTGTTTTTT. It specifies CSVRGQTTGELFF.

The V gene is TRBV27, the J gene TRBJ2-3, with 9 positions matching TRBD2. CDR1 and CDR2 from the germline V gene are MNHEY and SMNVEV (reference sequence). J lost 6 bases, V lost 7 bases, and 11 bases had no gene match. CDR3 size: 15 residues. In DNA, the CDR3 is TGTGCCAGCACGCCCAGCGGGAGGCCCAGGGATACGCAGTATTTT. This encodes CASTPSGRPRDTQYF.

The table lists this clone with a few counts. This chain connects TRBV19 to TRBJ2-7; TRBD1 matches at 7 bases. The trim removed 3 bases at V and 6 bases at J, leaving 8 bases unmatched. CDR3 length: 14 residues. In germline, CDR1 is LNHDA, CDR2 SQIVND (reference sequence). CDR3: CASSIYEGATEQYF. The CDR3 DNA sequence: TGTGCCAGTAGTATTTACGAGGGGGCAACCGAGCAGTACTTC.

The chain recombines TRBV29-1 with TRBJ2-1; D is ambiguous. The length of the CDR3 is 13 residues. Trimming took 6 bases from V and 14 from J, leaving 23 bases between them. Germline lookup yields CDR1 SQVTM and CDR2 ANQGSEA. The CDR3, as DNA: TGCAGCGTGGGCCGCCGCGATACCTGGCAGGAGTTCTTC. It translates to CSVGRRDTWQEFF.

This clone was found once. The chain links TRBV6-5 to TRBJ1-2, with D possibly being TRBD1 (6 bases). Germline V lookup: CDR1 MNHEY, CDR2 SVGAGI. Trimming stripped 0 bases from V and 2 bases from J, with 13 bases between. The CDR3 is 16 residues long. This CDR3 reads CASSYSFSGTNYGYTF. The CDR3 region has the DNA TGTGCCAGCAGTTACTCGTTCTCAGGGACAAACTATGGCTACACCTTC.

This chain uses TRBV29-1 with TRBJ2-5, with 7 bases aligning to TRBD2. The junction had 17 bases not matched to a gene; V was cut back by 6 bases and J by 4 bases. The CDR3 consists of 16 residues. Germline CDR1 is SQVTM and CDR2 is ANQGSEA. DNA for the CDR3: TGCAGCGTAAACCCCCTCGGCGGGGAGGGAGGAGAGACCCAGTACTTC. Protein sequence: CSVNPLGGEGGETQYF.

V usage is TRBV7-9 and J usage is TRBJ2-5; the match to TRBD2 covers 10 bases. The length of the CDR3 is 16 residues. CDR1 is SEHNR, CDR2 FQNEAQ, per germline (reference sequence). Trimming at V came to 5 bases and at J to 1 base, leaving 7 bases not matched to a gene. CDR3 sequence: CASSRSGGAGQETQYF. CDR3 DNA sequence: TGTGCCAGCAGCCGAAGCGGGGGGGCAGGCCAAGAGACCCAGTACTTC.

This chain joins TRBV4-1 and TRBJ2-3, with 8 bases aligning to TRBD2. The CDR3 runs 17 residues. Germline V lookup: CDR1 MGHRA, CDR2 YSYEKL. Trimming took 0 bases from V and 2 from J; bases not matched to a gene: 7. The CDR3 DNA reads as TGCGCCAGCAGCCAAGAACCCAGCGGGGGATTCACAGATACGCAGTATTTT. Amino acids: CASSQEPSGGFTDTQYF.

This clone was counted between two and nine times. CDR3 protein: CASGLVQGGYYSNQPQHF. CDR3 in DNA: TGTGCTAGTGGTTTGGTACAAGGGGGCTACTATAGCAATCAGCCCCAGCATTTT. This rearrangement joins TRBV12-5 to TRBJ1-5, with TRBD1 identical over 7 bases. V shed 0 bases and J 0 bases; nucleotides not matched to a gene: 8. This CDR3 has 18 amino acids. The germline gives CDR1 LGHNT, CDR2 FRNRAP.

J is TRBJ1-1 and V is TRBV4-3; D remains ambiguous. The germline V gene has CDR1 LGHNA and CDR2 YSLEER. With 0 bases removed from V and 7 bases from J, the gap between germline ends came to 18 bases. The CDR3 is 16 amino acids. Here the CDR3 DNA reads TGCGCCAGCAGCCAAGACGGGGATGGAATCGGGTTTGAAGCTTTCTTT. It yields the protein CASSQDGDGIGFEAFF.

The CDR3 region has the DNA TGTGCCTGGAGTGTAAATCAAAGGGGAAGTATCTATGGCTACACCTTC. This gives the protein CAWSVNQRGSIYGYTF. The chain uses TRBV30 and TRBJ1-2, with D possibly being TRBD1 (5 bases). The V end was cut by 0 bases, the J end by 4 bases, with 18 bases between. Germline assignment: CDR1 GTSNPN and CDR2 SVGIG (reference sequence). This CDR3 is 16 amino acids long. The variable domain in full, completed from reference TRBV30 and TRBJ1-2, reads SQTIHQWPATLVQPVGSPLSLECTVEGTSNPNLYWYRQAAGRGLQLLFYSVGIGQISSEVPQNLSASRPQDRQFILSSKKLLLSDSGFYLCAWSVNQRGSIYGYTFGSGTRLTVV.

This clone was seen a handful of times. Relative to the germline gene, one junction end is altered; a read error may explain this. The J gene is TRBJ1-3, the V gene TRBV29-1; tentative D call: TRBD1 (5 bases). Per the germline V gene, CDR1 is SQVTM and CDR2 is ANQGSEA. CDR3 length equals 13 residues. For the CDR3, the DNA is TGCAGCGTTGAGACAGAAGGTGGATACACCATATATTTT. Its translation: CSVETEGGYTIYF.

The chain carries TRBV6-5 and TRBJ2-7, with a weak D call TRBD2 (6 bases). The CDR3 consists of 13 residues. V gave up 6 bases and J gave up 0 bases, with 9 bases separating them. The V gene's germline CDR1 is MNHEY and CDR2 SVGAGI. DNA for the CDR3: TGTGCCAGCAGGTACGGGAGCTCCTACGAGCAGTACTTC. It yields the protein CASRYGSSYEQYF.

The chain couples TRBV14 to TRBJ2-7, with TRBD1 identical over 7 bases. The CDR3 runs to 11 residues. CDR1 is SGHDN, CDR2 FVKESK, per germline. J lost 6 bases, V lost 10 bases, and 6 bases had no gene match. CDR3 residues: CATSRQGEQYF. In nucleotides, the CDR3 is TGTGCCACAAGTCGACAGGGCGAGCAGTACTTC.

This clone was seen more than once but under ten times. This chain connects TRBV4-3 to TRBJ1-5, with unresolved D. Per the germline V gene, CDR1 is LGHNA and CDR2 is YSLEER. V was pared by 3 bases and J by 2 bases, with 14 bases between. The CDR3 extends over 16 amino acids. This chain's CDR3 is CASSQREGSGNQPQHF. The CDR3 nucleotides read TGCGCCAGCAGCCAGAGAGAGGGATCAGGCAATCAGCCCCAGCATTTT.

In DNA form, the CDR3 reads TGTGCCAGTAGCAAACGCGCATCGGACAGGTCCTACGAGCAGTACTTC. Its protein product is CASSKRASDRSYEQYF. The chain uses TRBV19 and TRBJ2-7, with 7 positions matching TRBD1. With 6 bases clipped from V and 1 base from J, the junction kept 12 bases outside the gene matches. This CDR3 contains 16 residues. Germline CDR1 is LNHDA and CDR2 is SQIVND (reference sequence).

This chain links TRBV9 with TRBJ2-7; 8 nucleotides match TRBD2. Per the germline V gene, CDR1 is SGDLS and CDR2 is YYNGEE. The CDR3 is made up of 18 amino acids. The ends lost 4 bases at V and 4 bases at J; junction bases unmatched: 19. The CDR3 region has the DNA TGTGCCAGCAGCCCAACCCCCCCGGGGGGGGAACCGCTGTACGAGCAGTACTTC. Translating gives CASSPTPPGGEPLYEQYF.

V gene TRBV7-2 combines with J gene TRBJ1-5; 8 bases are shared with TRBD1. Germline CDR1 SGHTA, CDR2 FQGNSA. This CDR3 has 18 residues. The J segment lost 2 bases and the V segment lost 1 base, leaving 10 bases of the junction unmatched. The CDR3 coding sequence is TGTGCCAGCAGCTTAGTAGTATTGACAGGGGCCGGCAATCAGCCCCAGCATTTT. Translated: CASSLVVLTGAGNQPQHF.

This chain links TRBV19 with TRBJ2-7, with no clear D. In germline, CDR1 is LNHDA, CDR2 SQIVND (reference sequence). V lost 1 base to trimming and J lost 3 bases, with 7 bases between them. CDR3 size: 13 residues. The CDR3 DNA reads TGTGCCAGTAGTATAGGCAGGTTCTACGAGCAGTACTTC. The encoded protein is CASSIGRFYEQYF.

V gene TRBV4-2 combines with J gene TRBJ1-4; 8 bases agree with TRBD1. J lost 3 bases, V lost 4 bases, and 22 bases had no gene match. The V gene's germline CDR1 is LGHNA and CDR2 YNFKEQ. This CDR3 spans 21 amino acids. CDR3 protein: CASSPTTSTGDLELANEKLFF. The CDR3 nucleotides read TGTGCCAGCAGCCCCACCACTTCGACAGGGGATCTCGAATTAGCTAATGAAAAACTGTTTTTT.